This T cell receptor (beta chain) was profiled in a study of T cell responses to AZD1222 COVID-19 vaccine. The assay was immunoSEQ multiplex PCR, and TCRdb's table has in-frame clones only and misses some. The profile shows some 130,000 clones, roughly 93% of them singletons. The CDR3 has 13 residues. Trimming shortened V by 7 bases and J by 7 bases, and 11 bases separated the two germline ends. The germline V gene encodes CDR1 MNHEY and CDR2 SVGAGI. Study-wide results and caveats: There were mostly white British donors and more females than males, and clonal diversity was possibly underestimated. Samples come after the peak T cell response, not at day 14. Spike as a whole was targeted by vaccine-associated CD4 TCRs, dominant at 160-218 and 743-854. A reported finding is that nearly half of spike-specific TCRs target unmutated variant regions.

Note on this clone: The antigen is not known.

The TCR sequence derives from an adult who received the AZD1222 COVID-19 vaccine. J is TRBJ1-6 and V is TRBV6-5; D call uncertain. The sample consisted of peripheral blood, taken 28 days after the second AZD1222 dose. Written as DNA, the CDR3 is TGTGCCAGCATTACGGCAGCAAATTCACCCCTCCACTTT. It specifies CASITAANSPLHF.